The rows below give T cell receptor beta chains drawn from one sample of a study of T cells after posttransplantation cyclophosphamide. Libraries were prepared by immunoSEQ multiplex PCR; TCRdb keeps only in-frame clonotypes and omits some of them. The sample carries about 22,000 clones, more than 70% recorded once. This specimen was PBMCs, taken after an allogeneic stem cell transplant with a calcineurin inhibitor and methotrexate. The receptors stem from a female patient aged 50-59 years who received an allogeneic stem cell transplant from an unrelated donor, was CMV-positive, and had chronic GVHD only. Some of the T cells may derive from the graft donor. Both conserved end residues are part of each CDR3. Fields, in order: V gene, J gene, clone size, D gene, CDR3 DNA, CDR3 protein. The D gene is left open where the match is weak. Some rows have no size entry. The others give once, few or many, or a class for an expanded clone.

V gene: TRBV4-1; J gene: TRBJ2-5; clone size: -; D gene: TRBD1; CDR3 DNA: TGCGCCAGCAGCAACGTTGGACAGGATCAAGAGACCCAGTACTTC; CDR3 protein: CASSNVGQDQETQYF
V gene: TRBV6-5; J gene: TRBJ2-7; clone size: -; D gene: TRBD1; CDR3 DNA: TGCGCCAGCAGCCGGGACAGGGGGTACGAGCAGTACTTC; CDR3 protein: CASSRDRGYEQYF
V gene: TRBV12-5; J gene: TRBJ2-3; clone size: -; D gene: TRBD2; CDR3 DNA: TGTGCTAGTGGTTTGGTGACAACTTCTAGCGGGGGGCCCCCTAGCACAGATACGCAGTATTTT; CDR3 protein: CASGLVTTSSGGPPSTDTQYF
V gene: TRBV11-3; J gene: TRBJ2-5; clone size: -; D gene: -; CDR3 DNA: TGTGCCAGCAGCTTAGGCAGGGATGAGACCCAGTACTTC; CDR3 protein: CASSLGRDETQYF
V gene: TRBV19; J gene: TRBJ1-1; clone size: once; D gene: TRBD1; CDR3 DNA: TGTGCCAGTAGTATTAGGGACAGGGGGCGGCCGAACACTGAAGCTTTCTTT; CDR3 protein: CASSIRDRGRPNTEAFF
V gene: TRBV6-6; J gene: TRBJ2-4; clone size: -; D gene: -; CDR3 DNA: TGTGCCAGCAGTTACAGAGGCGCAAGTGAAGACATTCAGTACTTC; CDR3 protein: CASSYRGASEDIQYF
V gene: TRBV5-1; J gene: TRBJ2-7; clone size: -; D gene: TRBD2; CDR3 DNA: TGCGCCAGCAAGGGGGGCGGACTAGCGGGAGGCGGGCAGTACGCAGCCTACGAGCAGTACTTC; CDR3 protein: CASKGGGLAGGGQYAAYEQYF
V gene: TRBV28; J gene: TRBJ2-1; clone size: -; D gene: TRBD2; CDR3 DNA: TGTGCCAGCAGGGGACTAGCGGGAGGGGTCAATGAGCAGTTCTTC; CDR3 protein: CASRGLAGGVNEQFF
V gene: TRBV29-1; J gene: TRBJ2-1; clone size: -; D gene: TRBD2; CDR3 DNA: TGCAGCCACGGGGTGGGGGGACTTCTCCGAAGTAGCGGGTTAAATGAGCAGTTCTTC; CDR3 protein: CSHGVGGLLRSSGLNEQFF
V gene: TRBV5-6; J gene: TRBJ1-2; clone size: once; D gene: -; CDR3 DNA: TGTGCCAGCAGTCGGAGGCAGTGGTATGGCTACACCTTC; CDR3 protein: CASSRRQWYGYTF
V gene: TRBV30; J gene: TRBJ2-1; clone size: -; D gene: -; CDR3 DNA: TGTGCCTGGGCCAAGGTCTTCGGAGGGCACAATGAGCAGTTCTTC; CDR3 protein: CAWAKVFGGHNEQFF
V gene: TRBV6-6; J gene: TRBJ1-2; clone size: -; D gene: TRBD1; CDR3 DNA: TGTGCCAGCAGTTACAGAGGACAGGGTATGGGTAATGGCTACACCTTC; CDR3 protein: CASSYRGQGMGNGYTF
V gene: TRBV4-1; J gene: TRBJ2-7; clone size: -; D gene: -; CDR3 DNA: TGCGCCAGCAGCGTCCCGGGACACCCCTACGAGCAGTACTTC; CDR3 protein: CASSVPGHPYEQYF
V gene: TRBV5-1; J gene: TRBJ2-5; clone size: -; D gene: -; CDR3 DNA: TGCGCCAGCAGCTTTGCGGGACTGATAGAGACCCAGTACTTC; CDR3 protein: CASSFAGLIETQYF
V gene: TRBV7-6; J gene: TRBJ1-1; clone size: -; D gene: -; CDR3 DNA: TGTGCCAGCAGCTTAGCCGGTGGGGGCGGCAACACTGAAGCTTTCTTT; CDR3 protein: CASSLAGGGGNTEAFF
V gene: TRBV28; J gene: TRBJ2-1; clone size: -; D gene: -; CDR3 DNA: TGTGCCAGCGTCTTCTACAATGAGCAGTTCTTC; CDR3 protein: CASVFYNEQFF
V gene: TRBV28; J gene: TRBJ2-3; clone size: -; D gene: TRBD2; CDR3 DNA: TGTGCCAGCAGTTTACCTGGAAGACTAGCGGGAGGCACAGATACGCAGTATTTT; CDR3 protein: CASSLPGRLAGGTDTQYF
V gene: TRBV6-1; J gene: TRBJ2-1; clone size: medium-sized; D gene: TRBD2; CDR3 DNA: TGTGCCAGCAGTGAAGGGCCGAGCTCGACTAGCGGGAGTCTCTCCTACAATGAGCAGTTCTTC; CDR3 protein: CASSEGPSSTSGSLSYNEQFF
V gene: TRBV11-1; J gene: TRBJ1-1; clone size: once; D gene: -; CDR3 DNA: TGTGCCAGCGGAAGAGACAGGAACACTGAAGCTTTCTTT; CDR3 protein: CASGRDRNTEAFF
V gene: TRBV4-2; J gene: TRBJ1-6; clone size: -; D gene: -; CDR3 DNA: TGTGCCAGCAGTCCTACGAGAGGTTGGAATTCACCCCTCCACTTT; CDR3 protein: CASSPTRGWNSPLHF
V gene: TRBV27; J gene: TRBJ2-2; clone size: -; D gene: -; CDR3 DNA: TGTGCCAGCAGTTTATTGGGCGACACCGGGGAGCTGTTTTTT; CDR3 protein: CASSLLGDTGELFF
V gene: TRBV28; J gene: TRBJ2-2; clone size: -; D gene: TRBD2; CDR3 DNA: TGTGCCAGCAGTTTCGGCGGGTTCGGGGCGGGAGGTCCTGGCGGGGAGCTGTTTTTT; CDR3 protein: CASSFGGFGAGGPGGELFF
V gene: TRBV18; J gene: TRBJ2-7; clone size: -; D gene: TRBD1; CDR3 DNA: TGTGCCAGCTCACCTTTACAGGGGTCGAGCGAGCAGTACTTC; CDR3 protein: CASSPLQGSSEQYF
V gene: TRBV6-5; J gene: TRBJ2-1; clone size: -; D gene: TRBD2; CDR3 DNA: TGTGCCAGCAGCAGACTAGCGGGAGCCAATGAGCAGTTCTTC; CDR3 protein: CASSRLAGANEQFF
V gene: TRBV19; J gene: TRBJ2-1; clone size: -; D gene: TRBD2; CDR3 DNA: TGTGCCAGTAGTATCGGCGGGAGTCATAGTGAGCAGTTCTTC; CDR3 protein: CASSIGGSHSEQFF
V gene: TRBV27; J gene: TRBJ1-5; clone size: -; D gene: -; CDR3 DNA: TGTGCCAGCAGTTTATTCCCGCAGGGCAATCAGCCCCAGCATTTT; CDR3 protein: CASSLFPQGNQPQHF
V gene: TRBV28; J gene: TRBJ2-7; clone size: -; D gene: TRBD1; CDR3 DNA: TGTGCCAGCAGGGACAGGGGCTCCTACGAGCAGTACTTC; CDR3 protein: CASRDRGSYEQYF
V gene: TRBV27; J gene: TRBJ2-3; clone size: -; D gene: TRBD1; CDR3 DNA: TGTGCCAGCAGCGTCGAGGGACAGGGCACAGATACGCAGTATTTT; CDR3 protein: CASSVEGQGTDTQYF
V gene: TRBV5-1; J gene: TRBJ1-1; clone size: -; D gene: -; CDR3 DNA: TGCGCCAGCAAAGACCATAGACAGCTGAACACTGAAGCTTTCTTT; CDR3 protein: CASKDHRQLNTEAFF
V gene: TRBV4-1; J gene: TRBJ2-7; clone size: -; D gene: TRBD1; CDR3 DNA: TGCGCCAGCAGCCAAGACCCGAGGGGACAGACCTACGAGCAGTACTTC; CDR3 protein: CASSQDPRGQTYEQYF